One and the same sample provided the 22 T cell receptor beta chains below, sequenced in a study of OX40 agonist ivuxolimab in advanced cancers. Method: immunoSEQ multiplex PCR; TCRdb's copy keeps in-frame clones and lacks some. Among 60,000 to 85,000 clones, approximately 93% were seen once, and the ten largest hold approximately 20%. The material was CD4+ or CD8+ T cells sorted from blood, obtained in a trial of the OX40 agonist ivuxolimab. Receptors originate from an adult with an advanced solid tumor such as melanoma, head and neck, liver or kidney cancer.

The chain is built from TRBV7-9 and TRBJ1-3; D remains ambiguous. Per the germline V gene, CDR1 is SEHNR and CDR2 is FQNEAQ (reference sequence). V was cut by 3 bases and J by 6 bases, with 12 bases left in between. The CDR3 sequence is 14 residues long. The CDR3 reads CASSLFRDENTIYF. DNA of the CDR3: TGTGCCAGCAGCTTGTTTCGGGATGAAAACACCATATATTTT.

The V and J genes are TRBV4-1 and TRBJ2-7; 7 bases line up with TRBD1. This CDR3 has 14 residues. CDR1 is MGHRA, CDR2 YSYEKL, per germline. The V gene end was trimmed by 1 base and the J gene end by 3 bases; junction bases not matched to a gene: 3. The CDR3 bases are TGCGCCAGCAGCCAAGTCTACAGGGGCTACGAGCAGTACTTC. It yields the protein CASSQVYRGYEQYF.

The chain recombines TRBV5-6 with TRBJ2-2; D gene ambiguous. The CDR3 spans 12 residues. V lost 3 bases and J lost 6, with 6 bases in between. Germline CDR1 SGHDT, CDR2 YYEEEE. As DNA, the CDR3 is TGTGCCAGCAGCTCGGTTCCCGGGGAGCTGTTTTTT. It translates to CASSSVPGELFF. Variable domain in full (rest from reference TRBV5-6 and TRBJ2-2): DAGVTQSPTHLIKTRGQQVTLRCSPKSGHDTVSWYQQALGQGPQFIFQYYEEEERQRGNFPDRFSGHQFPNYSSELNVNALLLGDSALYLCASSSVPGELFFGEGSRLTVL.

V usage is TRBV19 and J usage is TRBJ1-1; D remains ambiguous. The CDR3 covers 13 residues. Looked up from germline, CDR1 is LNHDA and CDR2 is SQIVND (reference sequence). Trimming took 6 bases from V and 2 from J, leaving 10 bases between them. The CDR3 DNA is TGTGCCAGTAGCCTTTTGTCCAACACTGAAGCTTTCTTT. Translating gives CASSLLSNTEAFF. The variable domain in full, with the rest retrieved from reference TRBV19 and TRBJ1-1, is DGGITQSPKYLFRKEGQNVTLSCEQNLNHDAMYWYRQDPGQGLRLIYYSQIVNDFQKGDIAEGYSVSREKKESFPLTVTSAQKNPTAFYLCASSLLSNTEAFFGQGTRLTVV.

V usage is TRBV29-1 and J usage is TRBJ2-3; maybe TRBD2 (5 bases). Germline values: CDR1 SQVTM, CDR2 ANQGSEA. The CDR3 extends over 12 amino acids. Trimming took off 6 bases at V and 1 base at J, with 8 bases between the two ends. The CDR3 region is CSVGLGTDTQYF. The CDR3 DNA reads TGCAGCGTCGGACTGGGCACAGATACGCAGTATTTT.

This chain connects TRBV12-5 to TRBJ2-1, with D maybe TRBD2 (5 bases). V was pared by 3 bases and J by 5 bases, with 17 bases between. This CDR3 is built from 16 residues. Germline V gene sequence: CDR1 LGHNT, CDR2 FRNRAP. CDR3 DNA sequence: TGTGCTAGTGGTTTCACCACGGACGGACTTGACAATGAGCAGTTCTTC. Amino acid sequence: CASGFTTDGLDNEQFF. Filled out from reference TRBV12-5 and TRBJ2-1, the complete variable domain reads DARVTQTPRHKVTEMGQEVTMRCQPILGHNTVFWYRQTMMQGLELLAYFRNRAPLDDSGMPKDRFSAEMPDATLATLKIQPSEPRDSAVYFCASGFTTDGLDNEQFFGPGTRLTVL.

V is TRBV19 and J is TRBJ1-3, with no clear D. The ends were cut back, 1 base at V and 1 base at J, with 5 bases in the middle. There are 14 residues in the CDR3. CDR1 LNHDA and CDR2 SQIVND come from the germline V gene (reference sequence). CDR3 DNA: TGTGCCAGTAGTATAGGGGCATCTGGAAACACCATATATTTT. Its protein product is CASSIGASGNTIYF.

The gene calls are TRBV28 and TRBJ2-7; D unresolved. V gave up 3 bases and J gave up 1 base, with 13 bases separating them. CDR1 MDHEN and CDR2 SYDVKM come from the germline V gene. The CDR3 has 15 amino acids. CDR3 region: CASSFGAGPSYEQYF. CDR3 DNA: TGTGCCAGCAGTTTTGGCGCAGGCCCATCCTACGAGCAGTACTTC.

This clone was observed once. CDR3 loop: CASSQDGAFRLTDTQYF. The CDR3 DNA reads as TGTGCCAGCAGCCAAGATGGGGCCTTCCGCCTCACAGATACGCAGTATTTT. The chain couples TRBV14 to TRBJ2-3; TRBD1 might be the D (5 bases). Trimming removed 0 bases at V and 2 bases at J, with 15 bases between. Per germline, CDR1 SGHDN and CDR2 FVKESK. The length of the CDR3 is 17 residues.

The chain employs TRBV4-3 and TRBJ1-1; D is possibly TRBD1 (5 bases). Germline-derived CDR1 and CDR2 are LGHNA and YSLEER. CDR3 length: 15 residues. V lost 0 bases and J lost 3, with 11 bases in between. CDR3: CASSQDPGSYTEAFF. Here the CDR3 DNA reads TGCGCCAGCAGCCAAGATCCAGGGAGCTACACTGAAGCTTTCTTT.

This chain connects TRBV7-9 to TRBJ2-1; 9 nucleotides align to TRBD2. Germline lookup yields CDR1 SEHNR and CDR2 FQNEAQ (reference sequence). The CDR3 spans 15 residues. The V gene end was trimmed by 1 base and the J gene end by 7 bases; junction bases not matched to a gene: 5. The CDR3 DNA reads TGTGCCAGCAGCTTAGGTGGCGGGGGGGTTAATGAGCAGTTCTTC. This sequence encodes CASSLGGGGVNEQFF.

The CDR3 here is CASSYEPANTEAFF. The CDR3 DNA is TGTGCCAGCAGCTACGAGCCCGCTAACACTGAAGCTTTCTTT. The V gene is TRBV7-2, the J gene TRBJ1-1, with unresolved D. The CDR3 contains 14 residues. CDR1 is SGHTA and CDR2 is FQGNSA in the germline V gene. V was cut by 4 bases and J by 2 bases, with 11 bases left in between.

V usage is TRBV10-1 and J usage is TRBJ2-3; 10 bases are a match to TRBD1. The CDR3 sequence is 15 residues long. V lost 3 bases to trimming and J lost 2 bases; unmatched junction nucleotides: 2. From germline, CDR1 is WNHNN and CDR2 SYGVQD (reference sequence). The CDR3 sequence is CASSEDRGPTDTQYF. The CDR3 DNA reads as TGCGCCAGCAGTGAAGACAGGGGGCCCACAGATACGCAGTATTTT.

This sequence joins TRBV9 and TRBJ1-5; maybe TRBD1 (6 bases). Germline values: CDR1 SGDLS, CDR2 YYNGEE. The CDR3 is made up of 15 amino acids. V lost 4 bases and J lost 6, with 17 bases in between. CDR3 residues: CASSPEGGIGQPQHF. The CDR3 DNA sequence: TGTGCCAGCAGCCCTGAGGGGGGAATCGGTCAGCCCCAGCATTTT.

The rearrangement uses TRBV29-1 and TRBJ2-7, with D possibly being TRBD1 or TRBD2 (5 bases each). CDR1 and CDR2 from the germline V gene are SQVTM and ANQGSEA. This CDR3 region has 11 residues. Trimming removed 7 bases from V and 1 base from J, with 8 bases in between. The CDR3 sequence: CSGRESYEQYF. CDR3 nucleotides: TGCAGCGGCAGGGAGTCCTACGAGCAGTACTTC.

The CDR3 DNA follows: TGTGCCAGCAGCTCCAAGGTTTTGGACTATGGCTACACCTTC. Translated, it gives CASSSKVLDYGYTF. The genes are TRBV7-8 and TRBJ1-2; D remains unclear. The CDR3 is made up of 14 amino acids. Germline-derived CDR1 and CDR2 are SGHVS and FQNEAQ. Between the trimmed V and J ends, which lost 4 bases and 3 bases, there was a span of 12 bases.

The rearrangement joins TRBV18 to TRBJ1-4, with unresolved D. Trimming stripped 0 bases from V and 0 bases from J, with 14 bases between. This CDR3 is 18 amino acids long. Looked up from germline, CDR1 is KGHSH and CDR2 is LQKENI. The CDR3 region has the DNA TGTGCCAGCTCACCACCGTATGCAGGCTTTGCAACTAATGAAAAACTGTTTTTT. The encoded protein is CASSPPYAGFATNEKLFF.

V and J are TRBV5-6 and TRBJ1-1; 11 bases agree with TRBD1. Per the germline V gene, CDR1 is SGHDT and CDR2 is YYEEEE. After removal of 4 bases from V and 3 bases from J, the junction contained 5 bases not matched to a gene. The CDR3 sequence is 15 residues long. CDR3 coding DNA: TGTGCCAGCAGCCCGGACAGGGGGCTAGACACTGAAGCTTTCTTT. As protein: CASSPDRGLDTEAFF. Looking up the rest from reference TRBV5-6 and TRBJ1-1 gives the full variable domain: DAGVTQSPTHLIKTRGQQVTLRCSPKSGHDTVSWYQQALGQGPQFIFQYYEEEERQRGNFPDRFSGHQFPNYSSELNVNALLLGDSALYLCASSPDRGLDTEAFFGQGTRLTVV.

On this clone itself: One junction end does not reproduce the germline sequence, and a read error may be involved. The chain has TRBV5-8 and TRBJ2-7; D unresolved. The CDR3 consists of 9 residues. CDR1 SGHTS and CDR2 YDEGEE come from the germline V gene. CDR3 sequence (DNA): TGTGCCAGCAGCCCGACGTCCGTCTTC. Residues: CASSPTSVF. Full variable domain (rest looked up from reference TRBV5-8 and TRBJ2-7): EAGVTQSPTHLIKTRGQQATLRCSPISGHTSVYWYQQALGLGLQFLLWYDEGEERNRGNFPPRFSGRQFPNYSSELNVNALELEDSALYLCASSPTSVFGPGTRLTVT.

The CDR3 bases are TGTGCCACTGGGAGGGGACTGTTATATAGCAATCAGCCCCAGCATTTT. Translated, it gives CATGRGLLYSNQPQHF. The V and J genes are TRBV28 and TRBJ1-5; TRBD1 might be the D (5 bases). The CDR3 spans 16 residues. Germline V gene sequence: CDR1 MDHEN, CDR2 SYDVKM. V was shortened by 10 bases and J by 0 bases, with 19 bases between the two germline ends.

The chain links TRBV6-5 to TRBJ2-7; possibly TRBD1 for D (5 bases). Trimming took off 5 bases at V and 1 base at J, with 12 bases between the two ends. Germline assignment: CDR1 MNHEY and CDR2 SVGAGI. The CDR3 consists of 14 residues. The CDR3 here is CASSASGLSYEQYF. The CDR3 nucleotides read TGTGCCAGCAGTGCCTCAGGGCTGTCCTACGAGCAGTACTTC.

The J gene is TRBJ2-7, the V gene TRBV27; TRBD1 might be the D (6 bases). CDR3 length: 14 amino acids. From germline, CDR1 is MNHEY and CDR2 SMNVEV (reference sequence). Trimming removed 0 bases at V and 5 bases at J, with 11 bases between. CDR3 in amino acids: CASSLSSRGHEQYF. The CDR3 region has the DNA TGTGCCAGCAGTTTATCGAGCAGGGGACACGAGCAGTACTTC.